This TCR beta chain was recovered during a study of cytomegalovirus exposure and HLA in healthy donors (dated by TCRdb to 2017 to 2019). Context from the whole study: An earlier analysis of some 550 of the donors reported 250 to 300 Gb of sequence data and about 100 million unique TCR beta sequences from some 180 million T cells. Around 320 gigabases of sequencing data and tens of millions of unique TCR sequences were included in an early release covering roughly 700 HLA-typed donors. Among the approximately 420 genotyped donors, approximately 76% belonged to the genetic ancestry cluster associated with self-reported Caucasian donors. The study aimed to test whether signatures of past pathogen exposure could be identified by cataloging public T cell receptors. The study profiled the T cell repertoires of 550 to 700 subjects by immunosequencing and related them to cytomegalovirus serostatus. A separate validation cohort of approximately 130 different subjects was used in addition to the approximately 700-subject first cohort. The study combined high-throughput TCR immunosequencing, statistical association of individual TCRs with disease status, and machine learning to predict cytomegalovirus infection status. A later analysis re-analyzed previously published TCR beta repertoires from about 730 donors and added high-resolution HLA genotyping to study TCR occurrence patterns. The later analysis used no new phenotypic data to find candidate immune exposures, relying instead on TCR beta sequences and their occurrence across donors. An earlier analysis of several hundred of the donors used high-throughput TCR beta sequencing to judge whether each TCR beta V gene segment behaved as functional or pseudogenic. Donor age, sex, ethnicity and CMV serostatus were collected together with the repertoire data. In a later genetic analysis, genome-wide SNP genotypes for 398 of the 666 donors were used, and that subset was treated as a discovery cohort. All discovery cohort repertoires had been generated using a single sequencing platform. HLA typing covered class I and class II loci at four-digit resolution. The number of donors typed differed by locus, with roughly 629-640 for A, B, C, DRB1 and DQB1, roughly 520 for DQA1, nearly 610 for DPA1, and about 450 for DPB1. Five DR-DQ haplotypes were handled as single units for association and clustering because linkage in the cohort was strong. On average, approximately 250,000 unique TCR beta nucleotide sequences were sequenced per donor among 398 genotyped donors of the cohort, with roughly 18% of those sequences being non-productive.

Library preparation was by the immunoSEQ multiplex PCR assay. For the multiplex PCR, a mixture combining 60 forward primers for TCR Vbeta segments and 13 reverse primers for TCR Jbeta segments was used. A multiplex PCR assay on genomic DNA amplified the CDR3 region of rearranged TCR beta genes. On the Illumina HiSeq System, the amplified TCR beta libraries were sequenced as 87-base-pair reads. As for how the authors treated the data: A later analysis counted about 80 million unique TCR beta chains across the 670 or so repertoires, and some 12 million of these chains were shared by at least two donors. To remove PCR and sequencing errors, raw reads were error-corrected and collapsed into unique sequences using a nearest-neighbor algorithm that merged closely related sequences. To assign V, D and J gene segments, CDR3 sequences were aligned to IMGT reference sequences. For a sequence to be retained, a match of at least six nucleotides was required to both a V gene segment and a J gene segment. A rearrangement was called productive if the CDR3 had no stop codons and remained in frame with V and J, and every other rearrangement was called non-productive. CDR3 was defined according to IMGT convention as the region running from the second conserved V-encoded cysteine to the conserved J-encoded phenylalanine. The earlier analysis of about 560 of the donors excluded any sequence lacking an unambiguous match to a single V gene segment. An earlier analysis of a few hundred of the donors classified V segments as functional when productive rearrangements were above 56.7% and as segregating when the standard deviation between donors was above 5%. To diagnose cytomegalovirus status from the catalog of TCR beta chain sequences, a statistical classification framework was built. V and J gene assignment, in a later analysis, came from comparing TCR nucleotide sequences with IMGT/GENE-DB human TR gene sequences. A later analysis assigned CDR3 sequences and most-parsimonious VDJ recombination scenarios with the TCRdist pipeline. In a later analysis, each TCR beta chain was defined by its CDR3 amino acid sequence together with its V-gene family, and reads lacking a unique V-gene family were excluded. As a way to deal with suspected cross-contamination and a sequencing artifact, a later analysis dropped 450 to 600 nucleotide sequences that were highly shared and had low generation probability. In a later analysis, a clonal expansion index for each public chain was calculated from normalized within-repertoire ranks of inferred template counts. A later analysis computed generation probabilities with a VDJ recombination model fitted to out-of-frame rearrangements, and checked the results against IGoR. A later analysis scored TCR-TCR, TCR-HLA and TCR-CMV co-occurrence with hypergeometric tests, applying a repertoire-size bias correction to TCR pairs. False discovery rates were estimated in a later analysis by permuting HLA or CMV assignments 20 times. A later analysis grouped co-occurring TCRs with DBSCAN, adding TCRdist sequence similarity when clustering within HLA-allele-positive subsets. Co-occurrence clustering excluded repertoires with fewer than 30,000 or more than 120,000 public chains, plus five with anomalous nucleotide sharing. TCRdb's version of the immuneACCESS table is confined to in-frame rearrangements and falls short of the full clone set. An unresolved V gene accounts for under half of the shortfall where checked; the remainder is of unknown origin. Clone size and V and J calls were adopted from that table, with D and trimming inferred from the DNA. The sample contains some 120,000 clones, approximately 80% of them found a single time. Jointly, the top ten make up 7% to 9.5% of the sample.

This clone appeared a single time. What this receptor recognizes is not known. No base quality information exists; no much larger clone differs at one position. In total, approximately 700 healthy bone marrow donors made up the cohort. At the time of sampling, all cohort members were nominally healthy, though unrecorded immune exposures were likely present. The donor tested CMV seropositive, placing the donor among the 289 seropositive members of the cohort. A peripheral blood sample was provided by each donor, and peripheral blood mononuclear cells were used for TCR beta sequencing. Genomic DNA extraction from the blood cell samples was performed with the Qiagen DNeasy Blood Extraction Kit. V drops 4 bases and J drops 0 bases, leaving 7 bases in between. The CDR3 covers 14 residues, taking in both the cysteine and the phenylalanine. The entry retains the CDR3 DNA only, 42 bases that are in frame from base 1. The germline V gene provides CDR1 MRHNA and CDR2 SNTAGT.

Overall study outcomes, separate from this receptor: The classifier was reported to diagnose cytomegalovirus status with high specificity and sensitivity in both the original and validation cohorts. Because HLA typing was unavailable for some donors at each locus, only the typed subset was used in association tests. Some IMGT-functional V segments, including TRBV6-2 and TRBV6-3, could not be told apart with the 87-base-pair reads, so those segments were excluded. A further reported finding was that TCR beta sequences accurately predicted the HLA-A and HLA-B alleles for most subjects in the first cohort. When HLA alleles, especially DR and DQ, strongly co-occurred, TCR associations were difficult to assign to individual alleles. In vitro tests confirmed that a few of the cytomegalovirus-associated TCR beta chains recognize cytomegalovirus antigens. An earlier analysis of approximately 600 of the donors showed that most TCR beta V segments appeared in productive rearrangements either about 87% or about 30% of the time, which broadly matched IMGT annotations. A later genetic analysis reported fewer N-insertions in productive TCRs among donors in an Asian-associated ancestry cluster than the roughly 700-donor mean. A total of 150 to 200 TCR beta chains were listed by the study as associated with cytomegalovirus. Immune exposure information for the cohort was limited to CMV serostatus. A group of highly shared sequence variants was considered likely to be a technical artifact of the sequencing pipeline. At a false discovery rate of 0.05, a later analysis linked 16,000 or so TCR beta sequences to specific HLA alleles. An association between a missense DCLRE1C variant and V-gene and J-gene trimming of TCR beta chains was found in a later genetic analysis and replicated in an independent cohort. Across donors, most TCR sequences were observed very rarely, whereas some public TCRs were present in many individuals. About 15 rarely observed V segments, including chromosome 9 orphons, were excluded from the earlier analysis of just under 600 of the donors because counts were too low. Several of the top co-occurrence clusters appeared to be linked to parvovirus B19, influenza, CMV and Epstein-Barr virus, according to a later analysis. In a later analysis, HLA-associated TCR beta chains were found to be more clonally expanded and to have lower generation probabilities than equally common non-associated chains. A later analysis found that most CMV-associated TCR beta chains appeared HLA-restricted, with HLA associations seemingly driven largely by CMV exposure. According to a later analysis, TCR association rates differed among HLA loci, with DRB1 alleles showing the most associated TCRs and HLA-C alleles showing the fewest. Correlated functional status among segregating V segments might be attributable to linkage disequilibrium, but an unknown experimental factor could not be ruled out. Sequencing depth was assumed to be roughly uniform across donors in the presence/absence analyses, though that assumption may not hold. The cohort was sequenced for TCR beta chains only, and without alpha or paired-chain data the features that could be detected were limited. According to the authors, the approach could potentially be generalized to other disease states and immunological phenotypes.

Source material: PBMCs. The chain was built from TRBV6-4 and TRBJ2-1; no D gene call is confident. The clonotype originates from a man between 25 and 39 years old in good health and CMV-seropositive. The CDR3 loop reads CASSVKSSYNEQFF. The bases read TGTGCCAGCAGTGTCAAGAGCTCCTACAATGAGCAGTTCTTC.